This record looks at one TCR beta chain sequence and its context. As yet, its antigen is unknown. The V gene end was trimmed by 3 bases and the J gene end by 10 bases; junction bases not matched to a gene: 8. Per germline, CDR1 SGDLS and CDR2 YYNGEE. There are 15 residues in the CDR3. This table comes from immunoSEQ multiplex PCR, and its TCRdb copy is limited to in-frame clones, with some not included. The sample holds fewer than 110,000 clones, about 85% seen once. The data derive from a study of T cell responses to AZD1222 COVID-19 vaccine. Study-level points and caveats: Along spike, vaccine-associated CD4 TCRs were found throughout, with dominance at 160-218 and 743-854.

This sequence joins TRBV9 and TRBJ1-6; 9 positions match TRBD1. The clonotype originates from an adult in good health. Sample: peripheral blood, taken on day 0 of AZD1222 vaccination. This CDR3 reads CASSATGGVGSPLHF. In DNA form, the CDR3 reads TGTGCCAGCAGCGCTACAGGGGGCGTAGGGTCACCCCTCCACTTT.